This T cell receptor (beta chain) is from a study of shared clonotypes between healthy human individuals. Sequencing used immunoSEQ multiplex PCR; TCRdb keeps in-frame clones, though not all of them. This table holds 2 million to 3 million clones, 93% found once. The germline CDR1 and CDR2 sequences are ENHRY and SYGVKD. J was trimmed by 7 bases and V by 4 bases; bases with no gene match: 9. The CDR3 consists of 16 residues. This TCR was recovered from a man in his late teens or twenties in good health. Some clones in this sample may be carry-over from other donors' samples. V and J are TRBV10-3 and TRBJ1-4; 10 nucleotides line up with TRBD1. The sample comprised naive CD4+ T cells from PBMCs. Subset denoted: CD45RA+ positively selected. The CDR3 coding sequence is TGTGCCATCAGTGCAACCGGGACAGGGGTCGGTGAAAAACTGTTTTTT. It is translated as CAISATGTGVGEKLFF.